This section outlines one T cell receptor (beta chain) sequence together with its context. Its antigen is still unknown. The sample holds no much larger clone one base away, and base qualities are not on file. The library was made by multiplex PCR. Instrument on record: Illumina HiSeq 4000. To build TCR beta libraries, CDR3 regions were amplified by Arm-PCR using iRepertoire HTBI primers. Before sequencing, the PCR products underwent gel purification. The original pipeline was this. A total of roughly 58 TRBV and approximately 13 TRBJ segments were identified across samples and were used for gene usage analysis of CDR3 amino acid clonotypes. Filtered high-quality paired reads were merged into contigs using COPE and FqMerger. BLAST was used to align contigs to IMGT TRBV, TRBD and TRBJ reference genes, and CDR3 was defined according to IMGT. Highly expanded clones were defined as clonotypes with a frequency above 0.1%. Shannon entropy served as the measure of repertoire diversity, while the Gini coefficient captured V-J evenness. Public clonotypes were defined as clonotypes shared by more than one individual. TCRdb trimmed public reads at Q25 via fastp, called clones via MiXCR and kept in-frame beta chains. Every distinct CDR3 protein forms one entry, paired with its most common genes and DNA. For this entry, the V and J calls and clone size follow TCRdb and not the study's own pipeline. For this sample the table gives about 660,000 distinct CDR3 sequences, of which about 30% were detected only once. The top ten clones comprise 40% to 50% of the sample.

The time point label on this specimen signifies: persistent/refractory GD, antithyroid drugs over 5 years with positive TRAb. RNA was extracted from PBMCs in TRIzol for both TCR sequencing and RNA sequencing. The diagnosis of Graves' disease was made according to American Thyroid Association guidelines. Patients were recruited from an endocrinology department in Xi'an, China. Each patient gave roughly 10 milliliters of peripheral blood, collected in an EDTA anticoagulant tube. Ficoll Paque Plus density gradient separation was used to isolate PBMCs, and no further T cell sorting was done. An Agilent 2100 Bioanalyzer and agarose gel were used to assess RNA quality, and a NanoDrop 2000 was used to measure RNA concentration. The sample belongs to a study of regulatory T cells in long-lasting Graves disease (dated by TCRdb to the early 2020s). A note on the overall study: Persistent Graves' disease was defined as persistently positive TSH receptor autoantibodies together with antithyroid drug treatment for over 5 years. Peripheral blood TCR sequencing and RNA sequencing compared persistent Graves' disease patients with newly diagnosed Graves' disease patients. The study was registered as a clinical trial and conducted in China. TCR sequencing covered some 13 persistent and approximately 20 newly diagnosed Graves' disease patients, 33 samples in total. In the clinical cohort, patients with persistent Graves' disease had used antithyroid drugs for an average of about 9.3 years. The paper's findings and limits, for the study overall: Peripheral blood alone was examined, since thyroid tissue, which constituted the primary lesion, could not be accessed. Persistent patients shared more public clonotypes among themselves (2,741) than newly diagnosed patients did (nearly 1,000). Compared with newly diagnosed patients, persistent Graves' disease patients had lower TCR Shannon entropy and fewer highly expanded clones, which suggests clonal expansion. Sequencing and analysis were restricted to the TCR beta chain. As a limitation, the authors acknowledged that the small sample size may reduce accuracy. Preferential use of TRBV28, TRBJ1-2 and TRBJ2-5 was observed in persistent disease, whereas TRBV20-1 and TRBJ2-1 were favored in newly diagnosed disease.

CDR1 and CDR2 (DFQATT, SNEGSKA) derive from the germline V gene (reference sequence). There are 16 amino acids in the CDR3, from cysteine to phenylalanine inclusive. The DNA shown is the 48-base CDR3, in frame from base 1. The trim is 2 bases for V and 10 bases for J, with a gap of 21 bases between the germline ends. The sequences come from peripheral blood mononuclear cells (PBMCs), collected when the disease was refractory, from a patient treated with antithyroid drugs. This TCR derives from a female donor with Graves disease. The chain is made from TRBV20-1 and TRBJ1-6; the D gene lacks a confident call. The CDR3 is CSARPMTRRAESPLHF. The DNA sequence reads TGCAGTGCTAGACCCATGACTCGCCGTGCGGAGTCACCCCTCCACTTT.